One sample yielded the 21 T cell receptor beta chains listed below, sequenced in a study of graft-versus-host responses after intestinal transplantation. Profiling relied on immunoSEQ multiplex PCR, and the TCRdb table lists in-frame clones only, not all of them. The sample contains 98,000 or so clones, approximately 85% of which appear only once. The input for sequencing was PBMCs, taken 255 days after intestinal transplant. Receptors originate from a human patient who received an intestinal transplant, so some T cells may come from the graft donor.

V gene TRBV30 combines with J gene TRBJ1-1, with a possible D match to TRBD1 (5 bases). This CDR3 region has 14 residues. The germline CDR1 and CDR2 sequences are GTSNPN and SVGIG (reference sequence). Trimming removed 4 bases at V and 11 bases at J, with 23 bases between. CDR3 residues: CAWNPRGASFLAFF. The CDR3 nucleotides are TGTGCCTGGAATCCACGAGGGGCATCTTTCCTGGCTTTCTTT.

J is TRBJ2-2 and V is TRBV10-2; D is unresolved. Trimming removed 8 bases at V and 1 base at J, with 2 bases between. The length of the CDR3 is 11 residues. From germline, CDR1 is WSHSY and CDR2 SAAADI. DNA for the CDR3: TGCGCCAGCCGGAACACCGGGGAGCTGTTTTTT. Its translation is CASRNTGELFF.

V gene TRBV2 combines with J gene TRBJ2-1; D not resolved. V dropped 6 bases and J dropped 0 bases, with 12 bases sitting between them. The CDR3 consists of 15 residues. Germline V gives CDR1 SNHLY, CDR2 FYNNEI. This CDR3 is CASRFDGDSYNEQFF. In nucleotides, the CDR3 is TGTGCCAGCAGATTCGACGGCGACTCCTACAATGAGCAGTTCTTC.

The rearrangement joins TRBV19 to TRBJ2-6, with D perhaps TRBD1 (6 bases). CDR1 is LNHDA, CDR2 SQIVND, per germline (reference sequence). The CDR3 is 16 residues long. The V and J ends lost 3 bases and 2 bases respectively, with 11 bases between them. CDR3 nucleotides: TGTGCCAGTAGTATTGCAGGGGCTCCTGGGGCCAACGTCCTGACTTTC. This sequence encodes CASSIAGAPGANVLTF. Using reference TRBV19 and TRBJ2-6 for the parts outside the CDR3, the full variable domain is DGGITQSPKYLFRKEGQNVTLSCEQNLNHDAMYWYRQDPGQGLRLIYYSQIVNDFQKGDIAEGYSVSREKKESFPLTVTSAQKNPTAFYLCASSIAGAPGANVLTFGAGSRLTVL.

CDR3 in DNA: TGTGCCAGCAGCCAAGCGAGGGAAATAAGAGAGACCCAGTACTTC. Translation gives CASSQAREIRETQYF. The chain combines TRBV14 with TRBJ2-5, with D maybe TRBD2 (5 bases). CDR3 size: 15 residues. V dropped 1 base and J dropped 4 bases, with 13 bases sitting between them. The V gene's germline CDR1 is SGHDN and CDR2 FVKESK. Filled out from reference TRBV14 and TRBJ2-5, the complete variable domain reads EAGVTQFPSHSVIEKGQTVTLRCDPISGHDNLYWYRRVMGKEIKFLLHFVKESKQDESGMPNNRFLAERTGGTYSTLKVQPAELEDSGVYFCASSQAREIRETQYFGPGTRLLVL.

This clone was detected only a few times. The V and J genes are TRBV28 and TRBJ1-1, with a possible D match to TRBD1 (6 bases). The CDR3 loop spans 14 amino acids. Germline V CDR1 and CDR2: MDHEN, SYDVKM. The V end was cut by 8 bases, the J end by 0 bases, with 13 bases between. Here the CDR3 reads CASFEGDMNTEAFF. CDR3 nucleotide sequence: TGTGCCAGCTTCGAGGGGGATATGAACACTGAAGCTTTCTTT.

J is TRBJ2-7 and V is TRBV14; TRBD2 agrees at 10 bases. The CDR3 contains 17 residues. Germline values: CDR1 SGHDN, CDR2 FVKESK. V gave up 0 bases and J gave up 4 bases; unmatched junction bases: 9. This chain's CDR3 is CASSQDAEREGTYEQYF. The CDR3 region has the DNA TGTGCCAGCAGCCAAGATGCGGAGCGGGAGGGTACTTACGAGCAGTACTTC.

A few counts support this clone. This chain links TRBV6-1 with TRBJ1-1; TRBD1 is a possible D gene (5 bases). CDR3 length equals 14 residues. The V end was cut by 0 bases, the J end by 4 bases, with 9 bases between. CDR1 and CDR2 (germline): MNHNS, SASEGT. The CDR3 bases are TGTGCCAGCAGTGAAGCATCAGGGCTCACTGAAGCTTTCTTT. Protein: CASSEASGLTEAFF.

The gene calls are TRBV7-9 and TRBJ1-1; D is unresolved. The CDR3 covers 16 residues. Trimming removed 5 bases from V and 4 bases from J, with 20 bases in between. Looked up from germline, CDR1 is SEHNR and CDR2 is FQNEAQ (reference sequence). The chain's CDR3 is CASSPLQVGWGTEAFF. The CDR3 DNA sequence: TGTGCCAGCAGCCCCCTGCAGGTGGGTTGGGGCACTGAAGCTTTCTTT.

The chain combines TRBV27 with TRBJ2-3; D remains ambiguous. This CDR3 contains 8 residues. Germline CDR1 and CDR2: MNHEY and SMNVEV (reference sequence). The germline V and J ends were trimmed by 11 bases and 10 bases, with 7 bases remaining between them. Here the CDR3 DNA reads TGTGCCCCGCCCGCGCAGTATTTT. The encoded protein is CAPPAQYF.

V and J are TRBV6-1 and TRBJ2-3; D not certain. From germline, CDR1 is MNHNS and CDR2 SASEGT. The CDR3 consists of 15 residues. V was pared by 5 bases and J by 0 bases, with 12 bases between. As DNA, the CDR3 is TGTGCCAGCAGTCCATCGTTATCCAGCACAGATACGCAGTATTTT. Translating gives CASSPSLSSTDTQYF.

The chain couples TRBV28 to TRBJ1-1; 7 positions match TRBD1. CDR3 size: 14 residues. Germline V gives CDR1 MDHEN, CDR2 SYDVKM. Trimming at V came to 5 bases and at J to 1 base, leaving 4 bases not matched to a gene. CDR3: CASSRQGENTEAFF. The DNA of the CDR3 is TGTGCCAGCAGTAGACAGGGAGAGAACACTGAAGCTTTCTTT.

The chain combines TRBV2 with TRBJ2-1, with 9 positions matching TRBD1. The V gene end was trimmed by 6 bases and the J gene end by 6 bases; junction bases not matched to a gene: 6. This CDR3 has 14 amino acids. Germline CDR1 reads SNHLY; CDR2 reads FYNNEI. DNA for the CDR3: TGTGCCAGCAGCCCCGGGACAGGGATCAATGAGCAGTTCTTC. It encodes CASSPGTGINEQFF.

The rearrangement links TRBV25-1 to TRBJ2-2; D unresolved. This CDR3 spans 15 amino acids. The ends were cut back, 2 bases at V and 3 bases at J, with 10 bases in the middle. CDR1 is MGHDK, CDR2 SYGVNS, per germline. The CDR3 loop reads CASSEGRWDTGELFF. The CDR3 nucleotides read TGTGCCAGCAGTGAAGGAAGGTGGGACACCGGGGAGCTGTTTTTT.

This clone was detected once. This chain links TRBV4-1 with TRBJ2-2, with TRBD1 matching over 8 bases. Trimming at V came to 3 bases and at J to 0 bases, leaving 3 bases not matched to a gene. The CDR3 spans 16 residues. Germline-derived CDR1 and CDR2 are MGHRA and YSYEKL. CDR3 in amino acids: CASSQTGAPNTGELFF. CDR3 bases: TGCGCCAGCAGCCAGACAGGGGCCCCGAACACCGGGGAGCTGTTTTTT.

The rearrangement links TRBV7-9 to TRBJ1-2, with a possible D match to TRBD1 (6 bases). The V and J ends lost 3 bases and 6 bases respectively, with 11 bases between them. The CDR3 runs to 13 residues. Per the germline V gene, CDR1 is SEHNR and CDR2 is FQNEAQ (reference sequence). Here the CDR3 DNA reads TGTGCCAGCAGCTTGGGGGGGCTTAATGGCTACACCTTC. Translated, it gives CASSLGGLNGYTF. Full variable domain (rest looked up from reference TRBV7-9 and TRBJ1-2): DTGVSQNPRHKITKRGQNVTFRCDPISEHNRLYWYRQTLGQGPEFLTYFQNEAQLEKSRLLSDRFSAERPKGSFSTLEIQRTEQGDSAMYLCASSLGGLNGYTFGSGTRLTVV.

The gene calls are TRBV27 and TRBJ1-6, with TRBD1 matching over 7 bases. Losses at the gene ends were 6 bases for V and 0 bases for J; bases not matched to a gene: 11. CDR1 MNHEY and CDR2 SMNVEV come from the germline V gene (reference sequence). This CDR3 region has 18 residues. The CDR3 is CASRPLTGRDSYNSPLHF. For the CDR3, the DNA is TGTGCCAGCAGACCGCTGACAGGGAGAGACTCCTATAATTCACCCCTCCACTTT.

DNA of the CDR3: TGTGCCAGCAGTGGTACCCCGGCTCCGGGACAGGGGGCCAGCCTCTTCTCATTTGAAGCTTTCTTT. This gives the protein CASSGTPAPGQGASLFSFEAFF. V and J are TRBV2 and TRBJ1-1, with TRBD1 identical over 12 bases. CDR1 and CDR2 (germline): SNHLY, FYNNEI. The CDR3 loop spans 22 amino acids. The V segment lost 4 bases and the J segment 7 bases; nucleotides outside the gene matches: 28.

The rearrangement joins TRBV5-8 to TRBJ2-3; either TRBD1 or TRBD2 may fit D (5 bases each). Trimming stripped 7 bases from V and 3 bases from J, with 12 bases between. The CDR3 consists of 13 residues. Germline-derived CDR1 and CDR2 are SGHTS and YDEGEE. CDR3 nucleotides: TGTGCCAGCCCCGGGACCTCAACAGATACGCAGTATTTT. Amino acid sequence: CASPGTSTDTQYF.

The rearrangement links TRBV5-1 to TRBJ1-1, with D maybe TRBD1 (5 bases). CDR1 is SGHRS, CDR2 YFSETQ, per germline. The germline V and J ends were trimmed by 1 base and 8 bases, with 12 bases remaining between them. The CDR3 totals 13 residues. This CDR3 reads CASSLPGTPEAFF. CDR3 sequence (DNA): TGCGCCAGCAGCTTGCCTGGGACGCCCGAAGCTTTCTTT.

The rearrangement links TRBV7-9 to TRBJ2-1, with D possibly matching TRBD1 (6 bases). Looked up from germline, CDR1 is SEHNR and CDR2 is FQNEAQ (reference sequence). CDR3 length: 15 residues. Trimming removed 6 bases from V and 8 bases from J, with 20 bases in between. CDR3 protein: CASRLSVWGRDEQFF. The CDR3 coding sequence is TGTGCCAGCAGACTTAGCGTGTGGGGGCGGGATGAGCAGTTCTTC.